This paragraph covers one TCR beta chain sequence. It lacks a known antigen. Per-base quality was not reported, and no clone a single base away is much larger than it. These data originate in a study of blood T cell repertoires in COVID-19 (dated by TCRdb to the early 2020s). With regard to the full study: Samples covering the acute and convalescent phases of COVID-19 were provided by collaborators in the United States, Italy and Spain. The dataset comprised deeply sampled blood TCRbeta repertoires from subjects exposed to, actively infected with, or recovered from COVID-19. The prospective study material was composed of cDNA or gDNA derived from T cells, B-cell-depleted T cells, or PBMCs. The repertoires were made available in a free public database intended to serve as a resource for research on the immune response to SARS-CoV-2. The samples were drawn from the first 160 participants of the ongoing ImmuneRACE study and from roughly 1,300 subjects provided by 6 global collaborators. Where HLA class I and class II types were available, the types were taken from metadata supplied by the sample provider, not from assay-based typing. The sample metadata nearly always contained a de-identified subject ID, COVID-19 status, age in years and sex.

Samples from volunteer blood donors who had recovered from COVID-19 were contributed by a second Seattle source. Whole blood was collected in K2EDTA tubes by collaborating institutions according to the institutions' own protocols. For TCRbeta analysis, collaborators shipped samples as frozen whole blood, isolated PBMCs, or DNA extracted from either of those sample types. CDR1 and CDR2 were assigned from the germline V gene as MNHEY and SVGEGT. The CDR3 contains 17 residues, cysteine and phenylalanine counted. The DNA shown is the 51-base CDR3, in frame from base 1. The germline ends are 16 bases apart after V is trimmed by 0 bases and J by 3 bases. Beyond this particular receptor, the publication reports: The quantity of clinical and demographic metadata differed by source and by participant and was supplied without curation.

TCRbeta CDR3 regions were amplified from genomic DNA using the immunoSEQ Assay, a bias-controlled multiplex PCR. For the original study's pipeline: Nucleated cell counts per sample were estimated from amplification of reference gene primers within the assay. Sequence reads were collapsed and filtered to measure the absolute abundance of every unique TCRbeta CDR3 rearrangement. For each sample, productive Simpson clonality was calculated by taking the square root of Simpson's diversity index across productive rearrangements. The clones in this table, taken by TCRdb from immuneACCESS, are in-frame only. Not every clone is retained; where verified, under half of the shortfall comes from an unresolved V gene, and the cause of the rest is unknown. V and J calls and clone size follow that table, whereas D and trimming were derived from the DNA. The sample yields 140,000 to 150,000 clones; about 90% were counted once. The leading ten clones occupy around 38% of the sample.

The receptor comes from a man aged 50-60 years who had recovered from COVID-19. Sequencing was performed on peripheral blood. Recombination linked TRBV6-2 or TRBV6-3 to TRBJ2-3; TRBD2 is a weak D gene call, 7 bases matching. The DNA sequence is TGTGCCAGCAGTTACTCGGGGGGGCGGGAAAGGACAGATACGCAGTATTTT. Its protein product is CASSYSGGRERTDTQYF.